Shown below are 27 T cell receptor beta chains from a single sample sequenced in a study of T cells expressing NK-cell markers. TCRdb reprocessed the 5' RACE reads, keeping one entry per CDR3 protein, no DNA. Here the sample table reports about 550,000 distinct CDR3 sequences. The specimen sequenced was blood T cells: a sorted CD56 or NKG2C T cell subset, CD4+ or CD8+ T cells, or bulk PBMC T cells (not recorded which). The receptor set was obtained from a man between 18 and 29 years old in good health.

The chain recombines TRBV18 with TRBJ1-5; TCRdb lists TRBD1, though no DNA is available to test this call. The CDR3 length is 16 residues. Germline CDR1 reads KGHSH; CDR2 reads LQKENI. The CDR3 sequence is CASSPIGTAENQPQHF.

This rearrangement joins TRBV5-1 to TRBJ2-1; without DNA, the TCRdb call of TRBD1 cannot be checked. The CDR3 is 15 amino acids. Per germline, CDR1 SGHRS and CDR2 YFSETQ. The CDR3 sequence is CASSFKAQGGSEQFF.

The chain joins TRBV5-1 to TRBJ2-7. Germline assignment: CDR1 SGHRS and CDR2 YFSETQ. The CDR3 runs to 15 residues. The CDR3 region is CASSWDSRASYEQYF.

This chain uses TRBV30 with TRBJ2-6. CDR3 length: 15 residues. CDR1 GTSNPN and CDR2 SVGIG come from the germline V gene (reference sequence). The CDR3 sequence is CAWSVQNSGANVLTF. Looking up the rest from reference TRBV30 and TRBJ2-6 gives the full variable domain: SQTIHQWPATLVQPVGSPLSLECTVEGTSNPNLYWYRQAAGRGLQLLFYSVGIGQISSEVPQNLSASRPQDRQFILSSKKLLLSDSGFYLCAWSVQNSGANVLTFGAGSRLTVL.

The V gene is TRBV3-1, the J gene TRBJ2-2. This CDR3 contains 16 residues. In germline, CDR1 is LGHDT, CDR2 YNNKEL (reference sequence). CDR3 region: CASSQAGASVTGELFF. Complete variable domain (other parts from reference TRBV3-1 and TRBJ2-2): DTAVSQTPKYLVTQMGNDKSIKCEQNLGHDTMYWYKQDSKKFLKIMFSYNNKELIINETVPNRFSPKSPDKAHLNLHINSLELGDSAVYFCASSQAGASVTGELFFGEGSRLTVL.

V is TRBV20-1 and J is TRBJ2-5; TCRdb designates TRBD2, a call that cannot be tested without DNA. This CDR3 is 14 amino acids long. In germline, CDR1 is DFQATT, CDR2 SNEGSKA (reference sequence). CDR3 sequence reads: CSARDGRRMETQYF.

The V call is TRBV6-1, the J call TRBJ2-6; the D gene TCRdb calls, TRBD2, cannot be checked with no DNA. Germline values: CDR1 MNHNS, CDR2 SASEGT. This CDR3 comprises 17 residues. CDR3 loop: CASTRGLPHSGANVLTF.

The chain joins TRBV27 to TRBJ2-1; TCRdb indicates TRBD2, and absent DNA this call remains unverified. The CDR3 has 15 amino acids. Germline V gives CDR1 MNHEY, CDR2 SMNVEV (reference sequence). The CDR3 loop is CASRRGTSAEGEQFF.

The rearrangement links TRBV30 to TRBJ1-5. The germline V gene encodes CDR1 GTSNPN and CDR2 SVGIG (reference sequence). CDR3 length equals 13 residues. The CDR3 loop reads CAWRDGPNQPQHF.

J is TRBJ2-7 and V is TRBV5-1; TCRdb reports TRBD1, a call that lacks DNA to check it against. The CDR3 covers 14 residues. CDR1 is SGHRS and CDR2 is YFSETQ in the germline V gene. CDR3 protein: CASSLGGEGYEQYF.

This chain links TRBV6-2 or TRBV6-3 with TRBJ2-7; no DNA is available, so the TRBD2 call from TCRdb remains unchecked. Germline-derived CDR1 and CDR2 are MNHEY and SVGEGT. This CDR3 spans 14 amino acids. The CDR3 is CASSRPSGGNEQYF.

The J gene is TRBJ1-1, the V gene TRBV12-3 or TRBV12-4; the TCRdb D gene call, TRBD1, has no DNA to confirm it. The CDR3 is 13 residues long. CDR3 in amino acids: CATNRKMNTEAFF.

This chain links TRBV27 with TRBJ2-3; the D call of TRBD2 rests on TCRdb alone, since no DNA is present to check it. In germline, CDR1 is MNHEY, CDR2 SMNVEV (reference sequence). The CDR3 loop spans 17 amino acids. The CDR3 here is CASSPGLAGTSTDTQYF.

The chain couples TRBV12-5 to TRBJ2-3. The CDR3 is 13 residues long. CDR1 and CDR2 from the germline V gene are LGHNT and FRNRAP. CDR3 loop: CASVHGGADTQYF.

The chain recombines TRBV7-2 with TRBJ2-1; the D gene TCRdb calls, TRBD1, cannot be checked with no DNA. CDR3 length equals 16 residues. Germline assignment: CDR1 SGHTA and CDR2 FQGNSA. The CDR3 reads CASSLGRDRVGDEQFF.

The chain carries TRBV20-1 and TRBJ1-1. CDR1 and CDR2 from the germline V gene are DFQATT and SNEGSKA (reference sequence). This CDR3 has 16 amino acids. CDR3: CSARDFRGGMNTEAFF.

J is TRBJ2-2 and V is TRBV3-1; as DNA is missing, the TRBD2 call by TCRdb cannot be tested. Germline CDR1 reads LGHDT; CDR2 reads YNNKEL (reference sequence). The CDR3 sequence is 16 residues long. The CDR3 spells CASSQPTSGNTGELFF.

Here the CDR3 reads CASSLGTDYYGYTF. V is TRBV7-8 and J is TRBJ1-2. The CDR3 runs 14 residues. The V gene's germline CDR1 is SGHVS and CDR2 FQNEAQ. Looking up the rest from reference TRBV7-8 and TRBJ1-2 gives the full variable domain: GAGVSQSPRYKVAKRGQDVALRCDPISGHVSLFWYQQALGQGPEFLTYFQNEAQLDKSGLPSDRFFAERPEGSVSTLKIQRTQQEDSAVYLCASSLGTDYYGYTFGSGTRLTVV.

V is TRBV20-1 and J is TRBJ2-1; TCRdb's D call, TRBD1, is unchecked because there is no DNA. Germline CDR1 and CDR2: DFQATT and SNEGSKA (reference sequence). The CDR3 consists of 15 residues. This CDR3 reads CSARDRLAGRPREFF.

The rearrangement uses TRBV9 and TRBJ2-1; the TRBD1 assignment by TCRdb is unverifiable without DNA. CDR1 is SGDLS, CDR2 YYNGEE, per germline. The CDR3 is 13 amino acids. CDR3: CASSVEQGNEQFF.

The chain combines TRBV18 with TRBJ1-1. Germline CDR1 reads KGHSH; CDR2 reads LQKENI. The CDR3 consists of 15 residues. CDR3 in amino acids: CASSLQGDSGTEAFF.

The chain couples TRBV27 to TRBJ1-5; TCRdb's D call, TRBD1, is unchecked because there is no DNA. CDR3 length: 13 amino acids. The germline CDR1 and CDR2 sequences are MNHEY and SMNVEV (reference sequence). CDR3 region: CASRRQYNQPQHF.

V and J are TRBV24-1 and TRBJ2-2; without DNA, the TCRdb call of TRBD2 cannot be checked. The CDR3 consists of 13 residues. The germline CDR1 and CDR2 sequences are KGHDR and SFDVKD. CDR3 protein: CATGTTNTGELFF.

V is TRBV20-1 and J is TRBJ2-7; there is no DNA to check the TCRdb D call of TRBD2. This CDR3 has 14 residues. Germline V CDR1 and CDR2: DFQATT, SNEGSKA (reference sequence). The CDR3 loop is CSARGGRAGYEQYF.

The V and J genes are TRBV11-2 and TRBJ2-5; the TCRdb call, TRBD2, lacks DNA for checking. Germline CDR1 reads SGHAT; CDR2 reads FQNNGV. The CDR3 loop spans 21 amino acids. The CDR3 reads CASMQPGSPRGSLAGSETQYF.

Here the CDR3 reads CASRRTGAAWAIGYTF. This chain connects TRBV12-3 or TRBV12-4 to TRBJ1-2; the TCRdb call, TRBD1, lacks DNA for checking. The CDR3 runs to 16 residues.

The CDR3 reads CASSRLEGEDTDTQYF. The chain has TRBV4-1 and TRBJ2-3; TCRdb selects TRBD1, and the lack of DNA leaves this call unchecked. The CDR3 is 16 residues long. Germline CDR1 is MGHRA and CDR2 is YSYEKL.